The sequence of this T cell receptor (beta chain) was determined in a study of blood T cell repertoires in COVID-19. Study in general: The samples span acute and convalescent COVID-19 from the United States, Italy and Spain. PBMCs, B-cell-depleted T cells, or T cells were the source of the cDNA or gDNA that made up the material.

Worth noting for this clone: Distinct nucleotide sequences in the sample also encode this CDR3.

Germline CDR1 is SGHNT and CDR2 is YYREEE (reference sequence). J lost 3 bases, V lost 5 bases, and 4 bases had no gene match. The CDR3 covers 13 residues. Methods used by the authors: Estimation of nucleated cell counts was performed using reference gene primer amplification. Only in-frame clones appear in the TCRdb table, and some are missing; sequencing was by immunoSEQ multiplex PCR. D and trimming were read from the DNA, whereas the V and J calls and clone size are those reported in that table. The sample lists roughly 100,000 clones; around 83% were seen once. This receptor was obtained from a human donor in a cohort sampled during active COVID-19. The sequenced sample was peripheral blood. The rearrangement links TRBV5-4 to TRBJ2-5, with TRBD2 identical over 7 bases. Here the CDR3 DNA reads TGTGCCAGCAGTTCCCGGGGGGAAGAGACCCAGTACTTC. As protein: CASSSRGEETQYF.